This entry concerns a single TCR beta chain. CDR1 is MDHEN and CDR2 is SYDVKM in the germline V gene. Losses at the gene ends were 7 bases for V and 7 bases for J; bases not matched to a gene: 11. This CDR3 has 14 amino acids. cDNA reverse transcribed from extracted RNA served as the sequencing template. Assay: immunoSEQ multiplex PCR; the TCRdb copy retains only in-frame clones and omits some. Of 95,000 to 110,000 clones in the sample, around 84% were seen once. This sample was taken from a study of CD8+ T cells in alopecia areata. As for treatment: oral pan-JAK inhibitor, 5-10 mg twice daily. This rearrangement joins TRBV28 to TRBJ1-1; 8 bases are shared with TRBD1. The clonotype originates from a human donor with alopecia areata. Sequencing was performed on CD8+ T cells sorted from blood, taken between weeks 30 and 35, from a patient treated with tofacitinib. CDR3 coding DNA: TGTGCCAGCAAAGAGGCAGGACAGGGAATTGAAGCTTTCTTT. It is translated as CASKEAGQGIEAFF.